These 19 T cell receptor beta chains share one sample of origin, sequenced in a study of TIL therapy for anti-PD-1-resistant metastatic lung cancer. The time point is: pre-treatment sample, taken before nivolumab and TIL therapy. The libraries were made with immunoSEQ v3. The protocol was immunoSEQ multiplex PCR, while the TCRdb copy is restricted to in-frame clones and leaves out a portion. The sample holds about 32,000 clones, just under 75% seen once. The source was blood, collected at baseline. The receptors derive from a woman aged 25-80 years with non-small cell lung cancer.

The chain carries TRBV4-1 and TRBJ1-4, with D possibly matching TRBD1 (6 bases). Trimming pared 3 bases from V and 6 bases from J, leaving 11 bases between. Germline assignment: CDR1 MGHRA and CDR2 YSYEKL. The CDR3 runs 14 residues. The CDR3 here is CASSHSGGDEKLFF. The CDR3 nucleotides are TGCGCCAGCAGCCATTCGGGGGGCGATGAAAAACTGTTTTTT.

By share of the sample, this clone is medium-sized (0.01 to 0.1%). J is TRBJ1-3 and V is TRBV30, with D tentatively TRBD1 (6 bases). This CDR3 region has 14 residues. Germline CDR1 and CDR2: GTSNPN and SVGIG (reference sequence). V was cut by 2 bases and J by 0 bases, with 8 bases left in between. The CDR3 DNA is TGTGCCTGGAGTACAGGGCACTCTGGAAACACCATATATTTT. It codes for CAWSTGHSGNTIYF.

CDR3 DNA sequence: TGTGCCAGCAGCTTATGGGACAGGGAGGCCACCATTCAGTACTTC. Translated, it gives CASSLWDREATIQYF. J is TRBJ2-4 and V is TRBV7-2; 9 nucleotides align to TRBD1. This CDR3 has 15 residues. The ends lost 2 bases at V and 9 bases at J; junction bases unmatched: 8. Germline CDR1 and CDR2: SGHTA and FQGNSA.

The V call is TRBV7-6, the J call TRBJ2-7; D may be TRBD1 (5 bases). The CDR3 sequence is 13 residues long. In germline, CDR1 is SGHVS, CDR2 FNYEAQ. V was trimmed by 5 bases and J by 5 bases, leaving 13 bases between them. The CDR3 protein is CASSERTIDEQYF. The CDR3 DNA is TGTGCCAGCAGCGAGAGGACAATCGACGAGCAGTACTTC.

This clone has only a few counts. V gene TRBV5-1 combines with J gene TRBJ2-1, with 8 bases aligning to TRBD2. The CDR3 runs to 15 residues. Germline trimming cut 0 bases from V and 2 bases from J; bases unmatched to any gene: 1. CDR1 is SGHRS and CDR2 is YFSETQ in the germline V gene. The CDR3 DNA reads TGCGCCAGCAGCTTGGGGGGACTAGCCTACAATGAGCAGTTCTTC. Amino acid sequence: CASSLGGLAYNEQFF.

CDR3 sequence (DNA): TGTGCCAGTATCCATCGACAGGGGTCAAACACCATATATTTT. Translated: CASIHRQGSNTIYF. The rearrangement joins TRBV19 to TRBJ1-3; 8 bases are a match to TRBD1. The junction had 8 bases not matched to a gene; V was cut back by 7 bases and J by 6 bases. The CDR3 consists of 14 residues. CDR1 is LNHDA, CDR2 SQIVND, per germline (reference sequence).

The chain employs TRBV5-1 and TRBJ2-1; D gene uncertain. Germline assignment: CDR1 SGHRS and CDR2 YFSETQ. This CDR3 has 15 residues. Trimming cost V 0 bases and J 6 bases, with 13 bases left between them. CDR3 in DNA: TGCGCCAGCAGCTTGGCGCCAGGTGGCCCCAATGAGCAGTTCTTC. Its protein is CASSLAPGGPNEQFF.

The chain links TRBV2 to TRBJ1-5; the D is unclear. Germline V gene lookup returns CDR1 SNHLY and CDR2 FYNNEI. This CDR3 is 13 amino acids long. V dropped 1 base and J dropped 3 bases, with 4 bases sitting between them. This chain's CDR3 is CASSEENNQPQHF. Here the CDR3 DNA reads TGTGCCAGCAGTGAAGAGAACAATCAGCCCCAGCATTTT.

This chain links TRBV14 with TRBJ1-2; no clear D gene. The V end was cut by 5 bases, the J end by 7 bases, with 20 bases between. Germline V gene data show CDR1 as SGHDN and CDR2 as FVKESK. The CDR3 is 15 amino acids. This CDR3 reads CASSSMTWALRGYTF. The CDR3 coding sequence is TGTGCCAGCAGCTCGATGACCTGGGCTCTCCGTGGCTACACCTTC.

V and J are TRBV7-2 and TRBJ1-5, with no clear D. The V end was cut by 2 bases, the J end by 0 bases, with 17 bases between. Germline V gene sequence: CDR1 SGHTA, CDR2 FQGNSA. This CDR3 has 18 amino acids. This CDR3 reads CASSLLPPGPSSNQPQHF. DNA for the CDR3: TGTGCCAGCAGCTTACTCCCACCAGGACCGTCTAGCAATCAGCCCCAGCATTTT. Filled out from reference TRBV7-2 and TRBJ1-5, the complete variable domain reads GAGVSQSPSNKVTEKGKDVELRCDPISGHTALYWYRQSLGQGLEFLIYFQGNSAPDKSGLPSDRFSAERTGGSVSTLTIQRTQQEDSAVYLCASSLLPPGPSSNQPQHFGDGTRLSIL.

The rearrangement uses TRBV29-1 and TRBJ2-1; 11 bases align to TRBD2. In germline, CDR1 is SQVTM, CDR2 ANQGSEA. The CDR3 extends over 13 amino acids. The J segment lost 7 bases and the V segment lost 7 bases, leaving 6 bases of the junction unmatched. DNA of the CDR3: TGCAGCGCCCGACTAGCGGGGTATAATGAGCAGTTCTTC. Encoded protein: CSARLAGYNEQFF.

This chain links TRBV5-1 with TRBJ2-2, with 11 nucleotides matching TRBD2. CDR1 is SGHRS, CDR2 YFSETQ, per germline. This CDR3 comprises 16 residues. The V segment lost 8 bases and the J segment 1 base; nucleotides outside the gene matches: 7. CDR3 protein: CASEGTSGGNTGELFF. The CDR3 DNA reads TGCGCCAGTGAGGGGACTAGCGGAGGGAACACCGGGGAGCTGTTTTTT.

This clone appeared a single time. The J gene is TRBJ2-1, the V gene TRBV6-7; D tentatively fits TRBD1 or TRBD2 (7 bases each). TRBV6-7 is assigned to the ORF class and has an uncertain function. The CDR3 consists of 18 residues. The V and J ends lost 7 bases and 0 bases respectively, with 22 bases between them. CDR3 coding DNA: TGTGCCAGCACCGGGGACAGCGGGGACATCCTCTCCTACAATGAGCAGTTCTTC. It encodes CASTGDSGDILSYNEQFF.

The rearrangement uses TRBV2 and TRBJ2-7, with D tentatively TRBD1 (5 bases). The CDR3 extends over 13 amino acids. Trimming stripped 1 base from V and 2 bases from J, with 6 bases between. Per germline, CDR1 SNHLY and CDR2 FYNNEI. The CDR3 nucleotides are TGTGCCAGCAGTGAAGACAGGACCTACGAGCAGTACTTC. Protein product: CASSEDRTYEQYF.

A few counts support this clone. V usage is TRBV6-5 and J usage is TRBJ1-3; 9 nucleotides agree with TRBD1. Germline CDR1 MNHEY, CDR2 SVGAGI. V trimming: 5 bases; J trimming: 3 bases; junction bases outside the gene matches: 2. The CDR3 covers 14 residues. The chain's CDR3 is CASSRTGVGNTIYF. The CDR3 DNA follows: TGTGCCAGCAGTCGGACAGGGGTTGGAAACACCATATATTTT.

This chain links TRBV10-2 with TRBJ1-2, with TRBD1 matching 8 bases. There are 16 residues in the CDR3. J lost 4 bases, V lost 1 base, and 8 bases had no gene match. CDR1 is WSHSY and CDR2 is SAAADI in the germline V gene. The CDR3 here is CASSELAGGAIYGYTF. Here the CDR3 DNA reads TGCGCCAGCAGTGAGTTGGCAGGGGGCGCGATCTATGGCTACACCTTC.

The chain joins TRBV28 to TRBJ2-4; the match to TRBD2 covers 10 bases. Germline loops: CDR1 MDHEN, CDR2 SYDVKM. The CDR3 is 15 amino acids. The trim removed 2 bases at V and 7 bases at J, leaving 5 bases unmatched. Here the CDR3 reads CASSLTSGVANIQYF. Written as DNA, the CDR3 is TGTGCCAGCAGTTTAACTAGCGGGGTAGCGAACATTCAGTACTTC.

CDR3 bases: TGTGCCAGCAGCTTAGTGGTTAGCTCCTACAATGAGCAGTTCTTC. Translated, it gives CASSLVVSSYNEQFF. V gene TRBV7-8 combines with J gene TRBJ2-1, with unresolved D. Trimming stripped 1 base from V and 0 bases from J, with 7 bases between. This CDR3 has 15 residues. The germline V gene encodes CDR1 SGHVS and CDR2 FQNEAQ.

The CDR3 DNA sequence: TGTGCCAGCAGCCAAGATAGCAACGAGCAGTACTTC. Its translation is CASSQDSNEQYF. V and J are TRBV4-2 and TRBJ2-7; D unresolved. The CDR3 covers 12 residues. Trimming cost V 0 bases and J 5 bases, with 5 bases left between them. Germline assignment: CDR1 LGHNA and CDR2 YNFKEQ.